A selection of T cell receptor beta chains follows, all from one sample in a study of blood T cell repertoires in COVID-19. The assay was immunoSEQ multiplex PCR, and TCRdb's table has in-frame clones only and misses some. The sample includes roughly 240,000 clones, approximately 86% of them seen just once. Specimen: peripheral blood. These receptors originate from a woman aged 25 to 45 who had recovered from COVID-19. The CDR3 runs from the conserved cysteine through the conserved F or W. D genes are given only for firm matches. Clone size, where shown, is once, few, many, or a class for clones that have expanded.

D: TRBD1
V: TRBV12-5
J: TRBJ2-7
size: -
CDR3: CASGLSGEYRGRPYEQYF
DNA: TGTGCTAGTGGTTTGTCGGGGGAATACAGGGGGCGCCCCTACGAGCAGTACTTC

D: -
V: TRBV6-5
J: TRBJ1-4
size: -
CDR3: CASTVRSLNEKLFF
DNA: TGTGCCAGCACTGTAAGGTCACTAAATGAAAAACTGTTTTTT

D: -
V: TRBV9
J: TRBJ2-1
size: -
CDR3: CASSVGTGLYNEQFF
DNA: TGTGCCAGCAGCGTCGGTACAGGGCTCTACAATGAGCAGTTCTTC

D: TRBD2
V: TRBV19
J: TRBJ2-5
size: -
CDR3: CASSMGLSGGAQETQYF
DNA: TGTGCCAGTAGTATGGGGCTTAGCGGGGGGGCGCAAGAGACCCAGTACTTC

D: -
V: TRBV27
J: TRBJ2-3
size: -
CDR3: CASSFAGGTDTQYF
DNA: TGTGCCAGCAGTTTTGCAGGGGGCACAGATACGCAGTATTTT

D: -
V: TRBV6-5
J: TRBJ1-4
size: -
CDR3: CASRPGRTNEKLFF
DNA: TGTGCCAGCAGACCCGGGAGAACTAATGAAAAACTGTTTTTT

D: -
V: TRBV5-6
J: TRBJ2-7
size: -
CDR3: CASSLGGSVHEQYF
DNA: TGTGCCAGCAGCTTGGGGGGCAGCGTCCACGAGCAGTACTTC

D: -
V: TRBV7-9
J: TRBJ2-3
size: -
CDR3: CASSPLLGGTDTQYF
DNA: TGTGCCAGCAGCCCTCTTCTAGGGGGAACAGATACGCAGTATTTT

D: TRBD1
V: TRBV13
J: TRBJ2-1
size: -
CDR3: CASSPAGTGQYNEQFF
DNA: TGTGCCAGCAGCCCCGCCGGGACAGGCCAATACAATGAGCAGTTCTTC

D: -
V: TRBV19
J: TRBJ2-5
size: -
CDR3: CASSIGWGRVTQYF
DNA: TGTGCCAGTAGTATCGGCTGGGGGCGAGTGACCCAGTACTTC

D: TRBD2
V: TRBV29-1
J: TRBJ2-3
size: -
CDR3: CSVEIGGLALPSTQYF
DNA: TGCAGCGTTGAAATAGGGGGACTAGCTCTTCCCTCTACGCAGTATTTT

D: TRBD2
V: TRBV6-5
J: TRBJ2-7
size: -
CDR3: CASSYPGGLEYF
DNA: TGTGCCAGCAGTTACCCGGGGGGGTTGGAGTACTTC

D: TRBD2
V: TRBV2
J: TRBJ2-1
size: -
CDR3: CASEAGGYNEQFF
DNA: TGTGCCAGCGAGGCGGGGGGCTACAATGAGCAGTTCTTC

D: -
V: TRBV11-2
J: TRBJ2-5
size: -
CDR3: CASSLVSSETQYF
DNA: TGTGCCAGCAGCTTAGTTTCCTCAGAGACCCAGTACTTC

D: TRBD2
V: TRBV5-1
J: TRBJ2-3
size: -
CDR3: CASSLLTTGGTDTQYF
DNA: TGCGCCAGCAGCTTGTTGACGACGGGGGGGACAGATACGCAGTATTTT

D: -
V: TRBV7-2
J: TRBJ2-6
size: -
CDR3: CASSLLRVSGANVLTF
DNA: TGTGCCAGCAGCTTATTGCGCGTCTCTGGGGCCAACGTCCTGACTTTC

D: -
V: TRBV9
J: TRBJ1-4
size: -
CDR3: CASSSEDRTNEKLFF
DNA: TGTGCCAGCAGCTCAGAAGACAGGACTAATGAAAAACTGTTTTTT

D: -
V: TRBV12-3/TRBV12-4
J: TRBJ1-1
size: -
CDR3: CASSPNTEAFF
DNA: TGTGCCAGCAGTCCTAACACTGAAGCTTTCTTT

D: -
V: TRBV5-1
J: TRBJ1-3
size: -
CDR3: CASSLVGARYGNTIYF
DNA: TGCGCCAGCAGCTTGGTGGGGGCGCGATATGGAAACACCATATATTTT

D: -
V: TRBV9
J: TRBJ1-6
size: -
CDR3: CASSVTGNDSPLHF
DNA: TGTGCCAGCAGCGTCACCGGGAACGACTCACCCCTCCACTTT

D: TRBD1
V: TRBV15
J: TRBJ2-3
size: -
CDR3: CATSVIGQDGTDTQYF
DNA: TGTGCCACCAGCGTAATAGGACAGGACGGCACAGATACGCAGTATTTT

D: TRBD1
V: TRBV4-1
J: TRBJ2-1
size: -
CDR3: CASSPRDRDYNEQFF
DNA: TGCGCCAGCAGCCCCCGGGACAGGGACTACAATGAGCAGTTCTTC

D: -
V: TRBV5-5
J: TRBJ1-4
size: once
CDR3: CASSLRGIATNEKLFF
DNA: TGTGCCAGCAGCCTCAGGGGAATTGCAACTAATGAAAAACTGTTTTTT

D: -
V: TRBV6-1
J: TRBJ1-2
size: -
CDR3: CASSEAGALNYGYTF
DNA: TGTGCCAGCAGTGAAGCGGGCGCCCTTAACTATGGCTACACCTTC

D: TRBD2
V: TRBV5-4
J: TRBJ2-1
size: -
CDR3: CASSNRPGLAYSNEQFF
DNA: TGTGCCAGCAGCAACAGACCGGGACTAGCTTACTCTAATGAGCAGTTCTTC